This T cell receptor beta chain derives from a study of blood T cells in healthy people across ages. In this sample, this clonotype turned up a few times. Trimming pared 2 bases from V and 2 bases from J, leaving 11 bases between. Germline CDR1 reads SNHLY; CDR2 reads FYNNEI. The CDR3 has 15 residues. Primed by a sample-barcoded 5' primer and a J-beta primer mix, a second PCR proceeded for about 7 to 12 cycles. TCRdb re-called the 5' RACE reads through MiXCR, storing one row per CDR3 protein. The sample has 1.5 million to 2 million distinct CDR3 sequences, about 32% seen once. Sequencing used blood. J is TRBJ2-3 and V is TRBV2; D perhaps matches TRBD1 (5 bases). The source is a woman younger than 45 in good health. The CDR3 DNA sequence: TGTGCCAGCAGTGAACCTCGACAGAACACAGATACGCAGTATTTT. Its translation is CASSEPRQNTDTQYF.